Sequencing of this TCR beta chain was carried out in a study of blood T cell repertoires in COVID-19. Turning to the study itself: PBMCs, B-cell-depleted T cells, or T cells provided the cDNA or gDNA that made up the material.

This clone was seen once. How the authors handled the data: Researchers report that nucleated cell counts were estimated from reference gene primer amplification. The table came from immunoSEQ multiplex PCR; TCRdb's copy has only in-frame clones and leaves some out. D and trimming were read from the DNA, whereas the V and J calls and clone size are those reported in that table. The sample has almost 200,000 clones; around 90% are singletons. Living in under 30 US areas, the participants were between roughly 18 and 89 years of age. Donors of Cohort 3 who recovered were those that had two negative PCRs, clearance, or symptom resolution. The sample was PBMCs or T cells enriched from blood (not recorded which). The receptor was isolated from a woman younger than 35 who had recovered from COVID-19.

The chain's CDR3 is CASSLGWDRSHEQYF. CDR3 coding DNA: TGTGCCAGCAGCTTAGGTTGGGACAGGTCCCACGAGCAGTACTTC. The chain has TRBV7-9 and TRBJ2-7, with 8 bases aligning to TRBD1. CDR1 and CDR2 (germline): SEHNR, FQNEAQ (reference sequence). CDR3 size: 15 residues. J was trimmed by 5 bases and V by 1 base; bases with no gene match: 7.